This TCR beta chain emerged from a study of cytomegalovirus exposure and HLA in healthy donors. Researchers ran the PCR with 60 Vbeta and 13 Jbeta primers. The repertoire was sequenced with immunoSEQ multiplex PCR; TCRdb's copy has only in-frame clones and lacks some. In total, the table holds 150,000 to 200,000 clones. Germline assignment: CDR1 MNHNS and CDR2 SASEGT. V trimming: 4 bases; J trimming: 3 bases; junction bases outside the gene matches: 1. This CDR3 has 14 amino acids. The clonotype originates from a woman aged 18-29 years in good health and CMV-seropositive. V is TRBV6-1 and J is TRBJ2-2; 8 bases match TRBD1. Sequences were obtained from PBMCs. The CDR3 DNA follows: TGTGCCAGCAGTGGGGGACAGGACACCGGGGAGCTGTTTTTT. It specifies CASSGGQDTGELFF.